This record concerns one T cell receptor beta chain sequence. The data stem from a study of blood T cell repertoires in COVID-19. Study overall: Material from acute and convalescent COVID-19 was sourced from the United States, Italy and Spain.

Clones were read by immunoSEQ multiplex PCR, and TCRdb kept only the in-frame ones, dropping some. Among a few hundred thousand clones listed, 88% were seen once. Germline V CDR1 and CDR2: SGHRS, YFSETQ. This CDR3 comprises 15 residues. With 1 base clipped from V and 0 bases from J, the junction kept 3 bases outside the gene matches. Sequenced: peripheral blood. The gene calls are TRBV5-1 and TRBJ1-2; 7 bases fit TRBD1. The clonotype was recovered from a man between 65 and 85 years old with acute or convalescent COVID-19. The CDR3 coding sequence is TGCGCCAGCAGCTTGAATACAGGGGCTAACTATGGCTACACCTTC. Its protein is CASSLNTGANYGYTF.